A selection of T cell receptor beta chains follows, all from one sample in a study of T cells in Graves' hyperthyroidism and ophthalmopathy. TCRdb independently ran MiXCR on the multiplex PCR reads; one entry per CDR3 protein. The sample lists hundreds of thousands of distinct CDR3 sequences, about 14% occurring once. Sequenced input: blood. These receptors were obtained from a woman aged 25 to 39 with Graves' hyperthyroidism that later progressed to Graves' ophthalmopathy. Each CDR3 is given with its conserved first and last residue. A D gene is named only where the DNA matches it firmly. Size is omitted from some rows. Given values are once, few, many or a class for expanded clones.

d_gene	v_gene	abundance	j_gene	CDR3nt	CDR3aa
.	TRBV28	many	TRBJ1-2	TGTGCCAGCAGCAGCAATGGCTACACCTTC	CASSSNGYTF
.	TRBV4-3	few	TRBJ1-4	TGCGCCAGCAGCCAAGAGAGGTCCGGACGCGGACCTAATGAAAAACTGTTTTTT	CASSQERSGRGPNEKLFF
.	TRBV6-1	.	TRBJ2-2	TGTGCCAGCACCCACATGGGGGGCGGGGAGCTGTTTTTT	CASTHMGGGELFF
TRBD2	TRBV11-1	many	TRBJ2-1	TGTGCCAGCTCCGGGGGGTCTAGCGGGCAATACAATGAGCAGTTCTTC	CASSGGSSGQYNEQFF
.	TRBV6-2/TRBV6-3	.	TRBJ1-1	TGTGCCAGCACCACGGGGGATAGGGCGAACACTGAAGCTTTCTTT	CASTTGDRANTEAFF
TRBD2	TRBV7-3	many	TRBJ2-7	TGTGCCAGCAGCTTACATAGCGGGGACCCCTACGAGCAGTACTTC	CASSLHSGDPYEQYF
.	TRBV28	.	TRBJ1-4	TGTGCCAGCAGTATTAACACAGGGACGCTGGAAAAACTGTTTTTT	CASSINTGTLEKLFF
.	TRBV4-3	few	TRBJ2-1	TGCGCCAGCAGCCAAGATACGCGCACCCCTTCCTACAATGAGCAGTTCTTC	CASSQDTRTPSYNEQFF
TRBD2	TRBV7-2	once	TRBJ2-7	TGTGCCAGCAGCTTGTCTAGCGGGAGACTCATCTCCTACGAGCAGTACTTC	CASSLSSGRLISYEQYF
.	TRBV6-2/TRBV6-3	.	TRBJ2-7	TGTGCCACTAGGGACTCCTTCTACGAGCAGTACTTC	CATRDSFYEQYF
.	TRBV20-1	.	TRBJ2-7	TGCAGTGCTAGAGAAGTCGACACCTCCTACGAGCAGTACTTC	CSAREVDTSYEQYF
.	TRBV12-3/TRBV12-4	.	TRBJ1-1	TGTGCCAGCAGTTTAACGGGATACGTGGGACCTGAAGCTTTCTTT	CASSLTGYVGPEAFF
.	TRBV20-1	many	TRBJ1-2	TGCAGTGCTAGGAATCCCGGCTACACCTTC	CSARNPGYTF
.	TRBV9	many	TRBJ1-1	TGTGCCAGCAGCGCGAGCACTTTGAACACTGAAGCTTTCTTT	CASSASTLNTEAFF
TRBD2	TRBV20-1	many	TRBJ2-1	TGCAGTGCTAGTGGGAGCGGGAGTAAGGCCTACAATGAGCAGTTCTTC	CSASGSGSKAYNEQFF
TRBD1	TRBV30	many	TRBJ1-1	TGTGCCTGGAGTGCGGGTCAGGGACAGGGGGCTGAAGCTTTCTTT	CAWSAGQGQGAEAFF
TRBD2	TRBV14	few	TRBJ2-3	TGTGCCAGCAGCCAGGTGCTAGCGGTACGCACAGATACGCAGTATTTT	CASSQVLAVRTDTQYF
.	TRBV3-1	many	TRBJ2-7	TGTGCCTCCAGTAGGGGCGGGCCCAAGATCAACGAGCAGTACTTC	CASSRGGPKINEQYF
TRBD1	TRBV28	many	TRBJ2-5	TGTGCCAGCAGTTTTATGGAACAGGGGGCGTTGGAGACCCAGTACTTC	CASSFMEQGALETQYF
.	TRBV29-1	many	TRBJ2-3	TGCAGCGCCGAGCCGCCCACAGATACGCAGTATTTT	CSAEPPTDTQYF
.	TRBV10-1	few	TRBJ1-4	TGCGCCAGCAGTGCGACCCTCGGGCGTGAAAAACTGTTTTTT	CASSATLGREKLFF
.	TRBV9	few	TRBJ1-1	TGTGCCAGCAGCGTAGGATGGGCGAACACTGAAGCTTTCTTT	CASSVGWANTEAFF
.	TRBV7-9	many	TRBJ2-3	TGTGCCAGCAGCTTATCTACAGGCGGGAGCACAGATACGCAGTATTTT	CASSLSTGGSTDTQYF
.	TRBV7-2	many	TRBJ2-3	TGTGCCAGCAGTTTCGAGGTGGCAGATACGCAGTATTTT	CASSFEVADTQYF
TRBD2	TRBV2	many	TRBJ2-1	TGTGCCAGCTCGGTGCGGGGGGCAAACAATGAGCAGTTCTTC	CASSVRGANNEQFF
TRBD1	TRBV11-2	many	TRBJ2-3	TGTGCCAGCAGCTTTCCGGGACAGGGGCCTCGCACAGATACGCAGTATTTT	CASSFPGQGPRTDTQYF
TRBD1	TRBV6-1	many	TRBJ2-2	TGTGCCAGCAGTCAGGACAGGGGGAACACCGGGGAGCTGTTTTTT	CASSQDRGNTGELFF
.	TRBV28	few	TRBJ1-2	TGTGCCAGCAGCCCAATTGGGGGCAACTATGGCTACACCTTC	CASSPIGGNYGYTF
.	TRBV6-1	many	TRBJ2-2	TGTGCCAACCGGGACAAGAACACCGGGGAGCTGTTTTTT	CANRDKNTGELFF
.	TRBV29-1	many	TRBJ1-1	TGCAGCGTTCAGGTCGGGGTAATGAACACTGAAGCTTTCTTT	CSVQVGVMNTEAFF
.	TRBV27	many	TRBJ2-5	TGTGCCAGCAGTTTTGGGGTCCCCCAGTACGAGACCCAGTACTTC	CASSFGVPQYETQYF
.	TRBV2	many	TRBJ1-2	TGTGCCAGCAGTGACGCTTCTTGGGCAAACTCTAACTATGGCTACACCTTC	CASSDASWANSNYGYTF
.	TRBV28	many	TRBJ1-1	TGTGCCAGCAGTCGGGCTTTCTGGGGGAACACTGAAGCTTTCTTT	CASSRAFWGNTEAFF
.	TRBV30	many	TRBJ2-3	TGTGCCTGGAGTGTAGAACTATATAGCACAGATACGCAGTATTTT	CAWSVELYSTDTQYF
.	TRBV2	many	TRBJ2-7	TGTGCCAGCACTACAGACAGGACGTTTCGCCCCGAGCAGTACTTC	CASTTDRTFRPEQYF
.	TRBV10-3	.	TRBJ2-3	TGTGCCATCAGTGAGGCAGACTCTAGCACAGATACGCAGTATTTT	CAISEADSSTDTQYF
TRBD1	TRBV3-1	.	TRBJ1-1	TGTGCCAGCAGCCGATCCCCGACAGGGGTGACTGAAGCTTTCTTT	CASSRSPTGVTEAFF
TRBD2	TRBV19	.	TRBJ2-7	TGTGCCAGTAGTCCCCTACTAGCGGGTCGACGGGACGAGCAGTACTTC	CASSPLLAGRRDEQYF
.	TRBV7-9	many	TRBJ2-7	TGTGCCAGTTCCGAAGCACTGGCTCCCTACGAGCAGTACTTC	CASSEALAPYEQYF
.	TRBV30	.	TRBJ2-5	TGTGCCTGGGGGGAGGTTCTGGAGACCCAGTACTTC	CAWGEVLETQYF
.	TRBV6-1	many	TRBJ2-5	TGTGCCAGCAGGGATCGACAGAACGGGTGGGAGACCCAGTACTTC	CASRDRQNGWETQYF
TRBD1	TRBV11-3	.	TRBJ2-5	TGTGCCAGCAGCTCTCCGACAGGGGGCAGGGAGACCCAGTACTTC	CASSSPTGGRETQYF
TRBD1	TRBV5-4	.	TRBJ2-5	TGTGCCAGCAGCCGCAACAGGGGAATCCAAGAGACCCAGTACTTC	CASSRNRGIQETQYF
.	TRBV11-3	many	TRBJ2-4	TGTGCCAGCAGCTTAGAGTCGGCCAAAAACATTCAGTACTTC	CASSLESAKNIQYF
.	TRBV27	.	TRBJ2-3	TGTGCCAGCAGTTTCGGCGGGGCGGTAACAGATACGCAGTATTTT	CASSFGGAVTDTQYF
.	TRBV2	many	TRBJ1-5	TGTGCCAGCAGTGAATCCTCTCAGCCCCAGCATTTT	CASSESSQPQHF
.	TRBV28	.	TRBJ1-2	TGTGCCAGCAGTTTACCCTACGCAGGCGTCTATGGCTACACCTTC	CASSLPYAGVYGYTF
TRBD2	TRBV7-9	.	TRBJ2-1	TGTGCCAGCAGCTTAGGGCGCGGGAGAAGCAATGAGCAGTTCTTC	CASSLGRGRSNEQFF
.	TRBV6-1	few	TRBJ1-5	TGTGCCAGCAGAATCAGGCCCCAGCCCCAGCATTTT	CASRIRPQPQHF
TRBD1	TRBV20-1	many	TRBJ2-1	TGCAGTGCTACCCCGGGGACAGATTACAATGAGCAGTTCTTC	CSATPGTDYNEQFF
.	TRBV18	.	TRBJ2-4	TGTGCCAGCTCTCCACAGGAGGGCATTCAGTACTTC	CASSPQEGIQYF
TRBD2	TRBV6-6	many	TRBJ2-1	TGTGCCAGCAGTTACGCTAGTCGAGCGGGAGTACCCAGGTACAATGAGCAGTTCTTC	CASSYASRAGVPRYNEQFF
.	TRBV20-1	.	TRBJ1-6	TGCAGTGCTAGTAGCTCAGGCGGGGATAATTCACCCCTCCACTTT	CSASSSGGDNSPLHF
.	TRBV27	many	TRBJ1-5	TGTGCCAGCAGTTACAGGGGCAATCAGCCCCAGCATTTT	CASSYRGNQPQHF